A single sample gave rise to the 10 T cell receptor beta chains below, sequenced in a study of CD8 T cells in ankylosing spondylitis. Findings and limits, study-wide: In ankylosing spondylitis blood, a motif of 7 to 9 highly homologous TCR beta variants appeared characteristic.

TCRdb used MiXCR to reprocess the 5' RACE reads, holding one entry per CDR3 protein. The table records approximately 440,000 distinct CDR3 sequences, roughly 17% of them present only once. Their antigens remain unidentified. Specimen: blood, either unsorted or a sorted T cell fraction (not recorded which). The receptors come from a male donor with ankylosing spondylitis.

This clonotype turned up a few times. The J gene is TRBJ2-5, the V gene TRBV20-1; 10 nucleotides align to TRBD1. V lost 6 bases, J lost 7 bases, and 14 bases stayed unmatched. Germline CDR1 DFQATT, CDR2 SNEGSKA (reference sequence). CDR3 length: 15 amino acids. CDR3 loop: CSAVGTGQGFGTQYF. The CDR3 DNA sequence: TGCAGTGCCGTTGGGACGGGACAGGGGTTTGGGACCCAGTACTTC.

This clonotype was seen more than once but under ten times. The V and J genes are TRBV24-1 and TRBJ2-1, with 14 bases aligning to TRBD2. Germline V gene sequence: CDR1 KGHDR, CDR2 SFDVKD. The V and J ends lost 12 bases and 5 bases, in that order; junction bases with no gene match: 11. The CDR3 has 16 amino acids. The CDR3 sequence is CAPPPPTSGRDNEQFF. The CDR3 DNA reads TGTGCCCCGCCTCCCCCGACTAGCGGGAGGGACAATGAGCAGTTCTTC.

In its sample, this clonotype was seen once. A junction end diverges from the germline sequence, so it may reflect a read error. The rearrangement joins TRBV19 to TRBJ1-2; D unclear. The germline V gene encodes CDR1 LNHDA and CDR2 SQIVND (reference sequence). The CDR3 runs 14 residues. The CDR3 spells CVSNAPGRLYGYTF. The CDR3 region has the DNA TGTGTCAGTAACGCCCCCGGCCGCTTATATGGCTACACCTTC.

J is TRBJ2-1 and V is TRBV29-1; 8 positions match TRBD2. The germline V gene has CDR1 SQVTM and CDR2 ANQGSEA. J was trimmed by 7 bases and V by 7 bases; bases with no gene match: 15. The CDR3 runs 15 residues. The CDR3 region is CSASALAGGLNEQFF. CDR3 bases: TGCAGCGCCTCAGCCCTCGCGGGAGGTCTTAATGAGCAGTTCTTC.

This clonotype was detected a few times. The chain recombines TRBV28 with TRBJ1-5; 7 positions agree with TRBD1. Germline V gene sequence: CDR1 MDHEN, CDR2 SYDVKM. The CDR3 is 14 amino acids. V shed 3 bases, J shed 4 bases, and the junction held 3 bases outside the gene matches. The CDR3 nucleotides are TGTGCCAGCAGTTTTTCCAGGGGGAATCAGCCCCAGCATTTT. Encoded protein: CASSFSRGNQPQHF.

The chain recombines TRBV7-2 with TRBJ1-5; tentatively, D is TRBD1 (6 bases). CDR1 is SGHTA and CDR2 is FQGNSA in the germline V gene. With 5 bases removed from V and 3 bases from J, the gap between germline ends came to 14 bases. This CDR3 has 15 amino acids. CDR3 coding DNA: TGTGCCAGCAGCCTACGAGGACAGATCAATCAGCCCCAGCATTTT. It specifies CASSLRGQINQPQHF.

This clonotype was detected only a few times. The rearrangement links TRBV20-1 to TRBJ2-7, with D perhaps given as TRBD1 or TRBD2 (7 bases each). V shed 5 bases and J shed 5 bases, with 28 bases lying between them. This CDR3 region has 17 residues. Germline assignment: CDR1 DFQATT and CDR2 SNEGSKA (reference sequence). This CDR3 reads CSAQGGASRDTEHEQYF. The CDR3, as DNA: TGCAGTGCTCAGGGGGGGGCCAGCCGCGATACCGAACACGAGCAGTACTTC.

This clonotype was detected ten times or more. The chain couples TRBV7-9 to TRBJ1-2; 8 bases line up with TRBD1. Unmatched junction bases numbered 12, after V lost 5 bases and J lost 4 bases. The V gene's germline CDR1 is SEHNR and CDR2 FQNEAQ (reference sequence). CDR3 length equals 16 residues. The chain's CDR3 is CASSTPSVQGGYGYTF. CDR3 sequence (DNA): TGTGCCAGCAGCACACCCTCCGTACAGGGGGGCTATGGCTACACCTTC.

The V call is TRBV28, the J call TRBJ2-2; D remains unclear. In germline, CDR1 is MDHEN, CDR2 SYDVKM. The V and J ends lost 4 bases and 6 bases respectively, with 12 bases between them. The length of the CDR3 is 14 residues. CDR3 bases: TGTGCCAGCAGTTCGGGTGGATGGTCCGGGGAGCTGTTTTTT. Amino acids: CASSSGGWSGELFF.

This clonotype was counted a few times. V gene TRBV5-1 combines with J gene TRBJ1-5, with a weak D call TRBD1 (6 bases). The CDR3 is made up of 16 amino acids. V gave up 4 bases and J gave up 5 bases, with 19 bases separating them. Germline loops: CDR1 SGHRS, CDR2 YFSETQ. CDR3 region: CASSLDQGRKDQPQHF. The CDR3 nucleotides are TGCGCCAGCAGCCTCGACCAGGGGCGGAAAGATCAGCCCCAGCATTTT. The entire variable domain, with the rest obtained from reference TRBV5-1 and TRBJ1-5, is as follows: KAGVTQTPRYLIKTRGQQVTLSCSPISGHRSVSWYQQTPGQGLQFLFEYFSETQRNKGNFPGRFSGRQFSNSRSEMNVSTLELGDSALYLCASSLDQGRKDQPQHFGDGTRLSIL.